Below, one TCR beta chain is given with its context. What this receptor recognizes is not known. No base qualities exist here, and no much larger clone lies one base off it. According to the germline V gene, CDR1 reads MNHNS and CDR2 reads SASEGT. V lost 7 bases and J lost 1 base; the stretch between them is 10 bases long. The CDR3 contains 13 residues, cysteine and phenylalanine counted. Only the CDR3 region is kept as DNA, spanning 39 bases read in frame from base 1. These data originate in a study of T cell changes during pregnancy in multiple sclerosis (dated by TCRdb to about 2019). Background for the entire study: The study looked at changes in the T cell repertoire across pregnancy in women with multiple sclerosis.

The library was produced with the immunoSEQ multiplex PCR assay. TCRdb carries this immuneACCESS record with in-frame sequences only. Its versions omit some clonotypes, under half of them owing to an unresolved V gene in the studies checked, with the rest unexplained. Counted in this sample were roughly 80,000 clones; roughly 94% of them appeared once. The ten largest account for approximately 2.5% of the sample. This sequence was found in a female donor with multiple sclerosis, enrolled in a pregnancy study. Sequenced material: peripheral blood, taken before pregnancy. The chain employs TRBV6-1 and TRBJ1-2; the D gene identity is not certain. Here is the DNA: TGTGCCAGCACAACGGGATTTAACTATGGCTACACCTTC. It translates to CASTTGFNYGYTF.